This T cell receptor beta chain was obtained from a study of shared clonotypes between healthy human individuals. Study results and caveats: Naive CD4 clonotypes were shared across several donors at around 5.4%.

Details on this clone: Its specificity is unknown.

TCRdb's copy holds only in-frame clones and misses some; the assay was immunoSEQ multiplex PCR. The repertoire holds approximately 2.5 million clones, 90% to 95% seen once, with more than 0.35% in the top ten. Splitting the CD4+ cells yielded a CD45RA+ naive subset and a CD45RA-negative memory subset. V was pared by 6 bases and J by 8 bases, with 10 bases between. CDR3 length: 11 amino acids. Per the germline V gene, CDR1 is MDHEN and CDR2 is SYDVKM. The genes are TRBV28 and TRBJ1-2; no clear D. The sequenced sample was naive CD4+ T cells from PBMCs. Indicated subset: CD45RA+ positively selected. The TCR originated in a man younger than 35 in good health. Some clones in this sample may be carry-over from other donors' samples. CDR3 bases: TGTGCCAGCAGATGGATAGAAGGCTACACCTTC. As protein: CASRWIEGYTF.